The 15 T cell receptor beta chains in this list originate from one sample, sequenced in a study of blood T cell repertoires in COVID-19 (dated by TCRdb to 2020 to 2022). Libraries were constructed by the immunoSEQ multiplex PCR assay. The table was pulled from immuneACCESS by TCRdb, which kept in-frame rearrangements only. Such tables lose some clones; where checked, under half of the loss comes from unresolved V genes, and the rest has no known cause. The sample records a few hundred thousand clones, approximately 87% of which are singletons. Approximately 6% of the sample rests with the top ten. Input material: peripheral blood. Receptors were obtained from a man aged 60 to 69 who had recovered from COVID-19.

Note on this clone: The DNA is omitted, as the CDR3 cannot be located on it reliably, and the CDR3 follows TCRdb's listing. The chain joins TRBV24-1 to TRBJ1-2; the D call TRBD1 from the table was never checked on the DNA. Both ends counted, the CDR3 spans 14 residues. Looked up from germline, CDR1 is KGHDR and CDR2 is SFDVKD. This CDR3 reads CATSGGFGQGSFTF.

This clone was counted a single time. Here the CDR3 reads CASSLGGLAGGPPTQYF. CDR3 nucleotides: TGTGCCAGCAGCTTAGGAGGACTAGCGGGGGGGCCTCCGACCCAGTACTTC. The chain employs TRBV7-2 and TRBJ2-5; TRBD2 matches at 15 bases. The length of the CDR3 is 17 residues. With V trimmed by 1 base and J by 7 bases, 7 bases remained unmatched. CDR1 and CDR2 (germline): SGHTA, FQGNSA.

This sequence joins TRBV5-4 and TRBJ2-7; 7 nucleotides line up with TRBD1. The CDR3 consists of 14 residues. CDR1 and CDR2 (germline): SGHNT, YYREEE (reference sequence). V lost 2 bases and J lost 4; bases outside the gene matches: 6. CDR3 protein: CASSFQTGQYEQYF. CDR3 nucleotides: TGTGCCAGCAGCTTCCAGACAGGGCAATACGAGCAGTACTTC.

This chain's CDR3 is CASSVLVTDTQYF. As DNA, the CDR3 is TGTGCCAGCAGCGTACTAGTCACAGATACGCAGTATTTT. The chain couples TRBV9 to TRBJ2-3; no firm D call. Deletions cut 1 base from V and 2 bases from J, with 5 bases between. The CDR3 extends over 13 amino acids. From germline, CDR1 is SGDLS and CDR2 YYNGEE.

The sample holds one count of this clone. The chain links TRBV6-6 to TRBJ1-1; a possible D gene is TRBD1 (6 bases). V lost 4 bases and J lost 2, with 11 bases in between. This CDR3 spans 14 amino acids. Germline CDR1 and CDR2: MNHNY and SVGAGI (reference sequence). The chain's CDR3 is CASSSGQTNTEAFF. Here the CDR3 DNA reads TGTGCCAGCAGTTCCGGACAGACCAACACTGAAGCTTTCTTT.

V and J are TRBV15 and TRBJ2-2; 8 nucleotides align to TRBD1. Germline V gives CDR1 LNHNV, CDR2 YYDKDF (reference sequence). The CDR3 covers 14 residues. The V and J ends lost 6 bases and 4 bases, in that order; junction bases with no gene match: 4. The CDR3, as DNA: TGTGCCACCAGGCCCGGGACAGGCACCGGGGAGCTGTTTTTT. It is translated as CATRPGTGTGELFF.

The gene calls are TRBV28 and TRBJ2-2; 12 positions match TRBD2. The CDR3 spans 15 residues. V was pared by 4 bases and J by 4 bases, with 1 base of the junction left unmatched. CDR1 is MDHEN, CDR2 SYDVKM, per germline. This chain's CDR3 is CASSSGLAGTGELFF. For the CDR3, the DNA is TGTGCCAGCAGTTCGGGACTAGCGGGCACCGGGGAGCTGTTTTTT.

This chain connects TRBV27 to TRBJ1-1; 9 positions agree with TRBD1. The germline V gene has CDR1 MNHEY and CDR2 SMNVEV (reference sequence). V lost 7 bases to trimming and J lost 5 bases; unmatched junction nucleotides: 5. This CDR3 region has 13 residues. DNA for the CDR3: TGTGCCAGCAAACCCGGGACAGGGACTGAAGCTTTCTTT. The encoded protein is CASKPGTGTEAFF.

J is TRBJ2-7 and V is TRBV5-1; D is unclear. The V end lost 5 bases, the J end lost 2 bases, and 17 bases lay between the germline ends. This CDR3 contains 15 residues. CDR1 SGHRS and CDR2 YFSETQ come from the germline V gene. CDR3 DNA sequence: TGCGCCAGCAGGAGGCAGACGTCGTCCACCTACGAGCAGTACTTC. Translated: CASRRQTSSTYEQYF.

This chain joins TRBV14 and TRBJ2-2; D remains unclear. The V end was cut by 1 base, the J end by 5 bases, with 11 bases between. CDR1 is SGHDN, CDR2 FVKESK, per germline. The CDR3 spans 15 residues. The CDR3 DNA sequence: TGTGCCAGCAGCCAAGCCCAGGTTCCAACCGGGGAGCTGTTTTTT. Residues: CASSQAQVPTGELFF.

The chain couples TRBV6-5 to TRBJ1-5, with 7 bases lining up with TRBD1. The germline V gene has CDR1 MNHEY and CDR2 SVGAGI. The junction had 12 bases not matched to a gene; V was cut back by 8 bases and J by 8 bases. CDR3 size: 14 residues. In DNA form, the CDR3 reads TGTGCCAGCCTCAACAGGGGATCTGGGGAGCCCCAGCATTTT. It specifies CASLNRGSGEPQHF.

The chain recombines TRBV4-2 with TRBJ1-6; maybe TRBD1 (6 bases). This CDR3 is built from 15 residues. V shed 2 bases and J shed 5 bases, with 10 bases lying between them. Germline V gives CDR1 LGHNA, CDR2 YNFKEQ. The CDR3 bases are TGTGCCAGCAGCCAATCGGACAGAAATAATTCACCCCTCCACTTT. Its protein is CASSQSDRNNSPLHF.

V is TRBV2 and J is TRBJ1-2; TRBD1 matches 8 bases. Germline CDR1 is SNHLY and CDR2 is FYNNEI. The CDR3 has 14 amino acids. V lost 8 bases and J lost 8; bases outside the gene matches: 13. CDR3 DNA: TGTGCCAGCGGTCCCTCGGCAGGGGGCCTAGGCTACACCTTC. It yields the protein CASGPSAGGLGYTF.

Regarding this clone: The junction differs from germline at one of its ends, possibly a read error. The CDR3 protein is CASSPNMGPKPKIIQYF. As DNA, the CDR3 is TGTGCCAGCAGTCCGAATATGGGGCCCAAACCCAAAATCATTCAGTACTTC. V gene TRBV6-2 or TRBV6-3 combines with J gene TRBJ2-4, with D perhaps TRBD1 (5 bases). The CDR3 contains 17 residues. The germline V gene has CDR1 MNHEY and CDR2 SVGEGT.

The count of this clone is one. This chain uses TRBV9 with TRBJ2-1; 7 bases match TRBD1. Trimming took 5 bases from V and 1 from J; bases not matched to a gene: 6. Germline V gives CDR1 SGDLS, CDR2 YYNGEE. This CDR3 spans 15 amino acids. In DNA form, the CDR3 reads TGTGCCAGCAGTGGTGAGGGGGCTTCCTACAATGAGCAGTTCTTC. Translating it yields CASSGEGASYNEQFF.